The sequence of this T cell receptor (beta chain) was determined in a study of blood T cell repertoires in COVID-19. In germline, CDR1 is SGHVS, CDR2 FNYEAQ. V trimming: 5 bases; J trimming: 0 bases; junction bases outside the gene matches: 10. The CDR3 loop spans 17 amino acids. Sequencing was performed with immunoSEQ multiplex PCR; in TCRdb, only in-frame clones are kept and a portion is missing. The sample includes more than 200,000 clones, around nine tenths seen only once; the top ten take roughly a tenth. The receptor's source is a man younger than 45 who had recovered from COVID-19. The sequenced sample was PBMCs or T cells enriched from blood (not recorded which). V and J are TRBV7-6 and TRBJ1-3; 7 nucleotides agree with TRBD1. CDR3 amino acids: CASSARGTGVSGNTIYF. DNA for the CDR3: TGTGCCAGCAGCGCAAGAGGAACAGGGGTCTCTGGAAACACCATATATTTT. Full variable domain (remainder filled in from reference TRBV7-6 and TRBJ1-3): GAGVSQSPRYKVTKRGQDVALRCDPISGHVSLYWYRQALGQGPEFLTYFNYEAQQDKSGLPNDRFSAERPEGSISTLTIQRTEQRDSAMYRCASSARGTGVSGNTIYFGEGSWLTVV.